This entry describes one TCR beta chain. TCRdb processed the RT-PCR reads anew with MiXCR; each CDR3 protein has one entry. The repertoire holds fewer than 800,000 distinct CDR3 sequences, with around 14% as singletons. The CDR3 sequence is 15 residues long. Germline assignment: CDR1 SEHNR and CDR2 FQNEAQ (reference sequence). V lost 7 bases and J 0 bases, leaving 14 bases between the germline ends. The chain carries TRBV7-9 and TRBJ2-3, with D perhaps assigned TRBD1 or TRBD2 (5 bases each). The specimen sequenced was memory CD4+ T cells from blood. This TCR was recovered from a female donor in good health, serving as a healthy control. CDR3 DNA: TGTGCCAGCATACGCCGGGACCTCAGCACAGATACGCAGTATTTT. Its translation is CASIRRDLSTDTQYF.